Sequencing of this TCR beta chain was carried out in a study of blood T cell repertoires in COVID-19. The CDR3 covers 16 residues. CDR1 LGHDT and CDR2 YNNKEL come from the germline V gene (reference sequence). The V segment lost 1 base and the J segment 2 bases; nucleotides outside the gene matches: 8. Clones were read by immunoSEQ multiplex PCR, and TCRdb kept only the in-frame ones, dropping some. Here the sample spans 190,000 or so clones, roughly 85% being singletons. The chain joins TRBV3-1 (or the pseudogene TRBV3-2) to TRBJ2-7; 7 bases are shared with TRBD1. This sequence was found in a man aged 40-49 years who had recovered from COVID-19. What was sequenced was PBMCs or T cells enriched from blood (not recorded which). CDR3 coding DNA: TGTGCCAGCAGCCAAGCGTCGGCAGGGGGTCCCTACGAGCAGTACTTC. This encodes CASSQASAGGPYEQYF.